The present T cell receptor beta chain was sequenced within a study of early T cells in non-severe SARS-CoV-2 infection. The overall study: The chains were unpaired, and the sequenced material was bulk RNA from unsorted whole blood.

The library protocol tagged individual cDNA molecules with unique molecular identifiers. Each CDR3 protein gets one entry after TCRdb re-called the 5' RACE reads with MiXCR. Found here are 85,000 to 95,000 distinct CDR3 sequences, roughly 14% of them singletons; the top ten hold approximately 0.5%. Germline trimming cut 3 bases from V and 6 bases from J; bases unmatched to any gene: 22. The CDR3 totals 19 residues. Germline V CDR1 and CDR2: DFQATT, SNEGSKA (reference sequence). This clonotype showed up just a few times. This sequence joins TRBV20-1 and TRBJ1-4, with TRBD1 identical over 7 bases. The TCR was taken from an adult who was a healthcare worker with PCR-confirmed SARS-CoV-2 infection or an uninfected control (not recorded which). The sequenced sample consisted of whole blood. CDR3 nucleotides: TGCAGTGCTAGTAATTTCCTCGCAGTGGGAGCAGGGGGGCATGAAAAACTGTTTTTT. This encodes CSASNFLAVGAGGHEKLFF.